These 18 T cell receptor beta chains originate from one sample sequenced in a study of blood T cells in healthy people across ages. Sample-barcoded 5' priming and a J-beta primer mix drove a second PCR of roughly 6 to 12 cycles. Each CDR3 protein is one row after TCRdb ran MiXCR on the 5' RACE reads. The data show more than 500,000 distinct CDR3 sequences, with about a quarter seen just once and over 3.5% held by the top ten. These data were also filed under a second study, of T cells of mothers and their children.

Sequenced input: blood. These receptors were obtained from a boy between 2 and 10 years old in good health.

The sample holds a few counts of this clonotype. V and J are TRBV18 and TRBJ2-3, with TRBD1 identical over 12 bases. CDR1 is KGHSH and CDR2 is LQKENI in the germline V gene. Trimming cost V 5 bases and J 7 bases; bases outside gene matches: 7. The CDR3 sequence is 15 residues long. This chain's CDR3 is CASSRDRGRVNTQYF. Here the CDR3 DNA reads TGTGCCAGCTCAAGGGACAGGGGGCGCGTGAATACGCAGTATTTT.

In this sample, this clonotype turned up a few times. The chain links TRBV14 to TRBJ1-1; 7 bases map to TRBD1. This CDR3 is built from 13 residues. Trimming removed 4 bases from V and 5 bases from J; junction bases left unmatched: 4. Germline V gene data show CDR1 as SGHDN and CDR2 as FVKESK. CDR3: CASSRQGVTEAFF. The CDR3 DNA reads as TGTGCCAGCAGCCGACAGGGTGTGACTGAAGCTTTCTTT. The full variable domain, with the rest looked up from reference TRBV14 and TRBJ1-1, is EAGVTQFPSHSVIEKGQTVTLRCDPISGHDNLYWYRRVMGKEIKFLLHFVKESKQDESGMPNNRFLAERTGGTYSTLKVQPAELEDSGVYFCASSRQGVTEAFFGQGTRLTVV.

This clonotype came up a few times. The chain couples TRBV27 to TRBJ2-7; 7 bases are shared with TRBD2. The better agreement between TRBJ2-1 and the DNA end casts doubt on the J call. Germline loops: CDR1 MNHEY, CDR2 SMNVEV (reference sequence). There are 16 residues in the CDR3. CDR3 in DNA: TGTGCCAGCAGTCCCCATGTGGCTAGCGGAGCCAATGAGCAGTTCTTC. This translates into CASSPHVASGANEQFF.

The V call is TRBV7-8, the J call TRBJ2-5; 7 bases are shared with TRBD1. Germline CDR1 reads SGHVS; CDR2 reads FQNEAQ. V lost 0 bases to trimming and J lost 5 bases; unmatched junction nucleotides: 12. The CDR3 runs to 17 residues. The CDR3 protein is CASSLALAEGARETQYF. In nucleotides, the CDR3 is TGTGCCAGCAGCTTAGCTCTGGCAGAGGGGGCAAGGGAGACCCAGTACTTC.

The gene calls are TRBV24-1 and TRBJ2-7; the D is unclear. Trimming pared 5 bases from V and 7 bases from J, leaving 23 bases between. CDR3 length: 16 amino acids. CDR1 and CDR2 from the germline V gene are KGHDR and SFDVKD. CDR3 amino acids: CATSGDASERAEEQYF. Here the CDR3 DNA reads TGTGCCACCAGTGGAGATGCTTCCGAAAGGGCGGAAGAGCAGTACTTC.

The gene calls are TRBV7-9 and TRBJ2-5; D not certain. The CDR3 is 14 amino acids. The germline CDR1 and CDR2 sequences are SEHNR and FQNEAQ (reference sequence). V was shortened by 0 bases and J by 4 bases, with 9 bases between the two germline ends. The CDR3: CASSLAGELETQYF. The DNA of the CDR3 is TGTGCCAGCAGCTTAGCTGGCGAACTAGAGACCCAGTACTTC.

Regarding this clonotype: Compared with germline, one end of the junction differs, possibly owing to a read error. The rearrangement joins TRBV2 to TRBJ2-5; 8 bases align to TRBD2. The J call is uncertain, as TRBJ2-1 better fits the DNA end. This CDR3 has 15 residues. CDR1 and CDR2 from the germline V gene are SNHLY and FYNNEI. CDR3 DNA: TGCGCCAGCAACCAGCGGGAGAAGTCATACAATGAGCAGTTCTTC. Its translation is CASNQREKSYNEQFF.

This clonotype was seen a few times. The chain carries TRBV6-6 and TRBJ1-2, with no clear D. V gave up 2 bases and J gave up 4 bases, with 11 bases separating them. The CDR3 totals 14 residues. Germline V gene lookup returns CDR1 MNHNY and CDR2 SVGAGI (reference sequence). This chain's CDR3 is CASSYDLSAYGYTF. The CDR3, as DNA: TGTGCCAGCAGTTACGATTTGTCAGCCTATGGCTACACCTTC.

This clonotype was seen only a few times. The rearrangement joins TRBV21-1 to TRBJ1-5. TRBV21-1 is a documented pseudogene. CDR3 size: 16 residues. The CDR3 region is CASSFTGPRSNQPQHF. Here the CDR3 DNA reads TGTGCCAGCAGCTTTACAGGGCCCCGGAGCAATCAGCCCCAGCATTTT.

The J gene is TRBJ2-3, the V gene TRBV20-1; D gene ambiguous. The CDR3 length is 11 residues. Germline V gene data show CDR1 as DFQATT and CDR2 as SNEGSKA (reference sequence). V gave up 3 bases and J gave up 6 bases, with 7 bases separating them. In DNA form, the CDR3 reads TGCAGTGCTAGTCAACCCGATACGCAGTATTTT. It is translated as CSASQPDTQYF.

This chain links TRBV7-2 with TRBJ2-1; tentatively, D is TRBD1 or TRBD2 (5 bases each). The J call is uncertain, as TRBJ2-7 better fits the DNA end. The CDR3 has 15 amino acids. CDR1 and CDR2 from the germline V gene are SGHTA and FQGNSA. The CDR3 sequence is CASSLRDASSYEQYF. Written as DNA, the CDR3 is TGTGCCAGCAGCCTCCGGGACGCCTCCTCCTACGAGCAGTACTTC.

In its sample, this clonotype was seen a few times. The genes are TRBV6-2 or TRBV6-3 and TRBJ2-5, with D perhaps TRBD1 (6 bases). The V gene's germline CDR1 is MNHEY and CDR2 SVGEGT. V lost 8 bases and J lost 5, with 12 bases in between. The CDR3 sequence is 12 residues long. CDR3 bases: TGTGCCAGCGGGACATGGGTTGAGACCCAGTACTTC. Translated, it gives CASGTWVETQYF.

This chain links TRBV10-3 with TRBJ2-7; 7 bases map to TRBD2. V was clipped by 2 bases and J by 5 bases; unmatched bases: 12. Germline V gene lookup returns CDR1 ENHRY and CDR2 SYGVKD. There are 16 residues in the CDR3. In DNA form, the CDR3 reads TGTGCCATCAGTGAGCAAGGCGGGAGCGGTACCCACGAGCAGTACTTC. Translated: CAISEQGGSGTHEQYF.

This clonotype came up a few times. The rearrangement links TRBV20-1 to TRBJ2-5, with TRBD2 matching 9 bases. V lost 3 bases, J lost 2 bases, and 10 bases stayed unmatched. The CDR3 extends over 16 amino acids. From germline, CDR1 is DFQATT and CDR2 SNEGSKA (reference sequence). The CDR3 spells CSARALGLAKQETQYF. In DNA form, the CDR3 reads TGCAGTGCTAGGGCCCTCGGACTAGCGAAACAAGAGACCCAGTACTTC.

The genes are TRBV15 and TRBJ2-5; 8 nucleotides line up with TRBD1. The ends lost 6 bases at V and 3 bases at J; junction bases unmatched: 6. Germline V gene lookup returns CDR1 LNHNV and CDR2 YYDKDF (reference sequence). The CDR3 length is 14 residues. The CDR3 sequence: CATSEDRGEETQYF. The CDR3 DNA sequence: TGTGCCACCAGTGAAGACAGGGGAGAAGAGACCCAGTACTTC.

A remark on this clonotype: A junction end diverges from the germline sequence, so it may reflect a read error. V usage is TRBV3-1 and J usage is TRBJ2-1, with 12 bases lining up with TRBD2. Germline CDR1 LGHDT, CDR2 YNNKEL (reference sequence). This CDR3 is built from 20 residues. The CDR3 DNA reads as TGTGCCAGCAGCCAATACCCCGGGCTAGCGGGAGGGAGCTCCTGCAATGAGCAGTTCTTC. As protein: CASSQYPGLAGGSSCNEQFF.

This clonotype showed up many times. V usage is TRBV7-4 and J usage is TRBJ2-5, with D perhaps assigned TRBD1 or TRBD2 (6 bases each). Germline CDR1 SGHVT, CDR2 SQSDAQ. V was pared by 4 bases and J by 2 bases, with 14 bases between. The CDR3 spans 15 residues. The CDR3, as DNA: TGTGCCAGCAGCTCCCTAGGGGGGACACAAGAGACCCAGTACTTC. Protein product: CASSSLGGTQETQYF.

This rearrangement joins TRBV25-1 to TRBJ2-1; no definite D call. Trimming cost V 7 bases and J 0 bases, with 16 bases left between them. The V gene's germline CDR1 is MGHDK and CDR2 SYGVNS. This CDR3 region has 16 residues. The CDR3, as DNA: TGTGCCAGCATTCGGGCCCAGACTGCCTCCTACAATGAGCAGTTCTTC. This encodes CASIRAQTASYNEQFF.